A selection of T cell receptor beta chains follows, all from one sample in a study of metastatic and nonmetastatic thyroid tumors. TCRdb called clones again from the PCR reads with MiXCR. Altogether tens of thousands of clones are present, 20% being singletons, with the ten largest covering roughly 4.4%. Sequenced input: adjacent normal tissue. These receptors were taken from a female donor with papillary thyroid cancer or a benign thyroid nodule (not recorded which). Some clones in this sample may be carry-over from other donors' samples. The CDR3 runs from the conserved cysteine through the conserved F or W. D genes are given only for firm matches. Where a row states a size, it is once, few, many or the class of an expanded clone; other rows omit it.

v_gene	abundance	j_gene	d_gene	CDR3aa	CDR3nt
TRBV11-2	NA	TRBJ1-3	TRBD1	CAGSAQGISGNTICF	TGTGCCGGCAGCGCACAGGGGATTTCTGGAAACACCATATGTTTT
TRBV6-1	medium-sized	TRBJ1-5	NA	CASSEAWGAGAPQHF	TGTGCCAGCAGTGAAGCGTGGGGGGCCGGAGCGCCCCAGCATTTT
TRBV12-3/TRBV12-4	medium-sized	TRBJ1-2	TRBD1	CASLGQFYGYTF	TGTGCCAGCCTGGGACAGTTCTATGGCTACACCTTC
TRBV6-2/TRBV6-3	many	TRBJ2-2	TRBD1	CASSRHDRQGSGELFF	TGTGCCAGCAGCCGACACGATAGACAGGGAAGCGGGGAGCTGTTTTTT
TRBV20-1	many	TRBJ2-7	TRBD1	CSARDRATYEQYF	TGCAGTGCACGGGACAGGGCTACGTACGAGCAGTACTTC
TRBV9	many	TRBJ1-1	TRBD1	CASSVGTGEAFF	TGTGCCAGCAGCGTAGGGACAGGGGAAGCTTTCTTT
TRBV27	many	TRBJ1-5	NA	CASSTLSNQPQHF	TGTGCCAGCAGCACCCTATCCAATCAGCCCCAGCATTTT
TRBV5-6	NA	TRBJ2-1	NA	CASILTGHRNEQFF	TGTGCCAGCATCTTGACCGGACACCGGAATGAGCAGTTCTTC
TRBV11-1	NA	TRBJ2-7	TRBD1	CASSPTSGTGGIYEQYF	TGTGCCAGCAGTCCTACATCCGGGACAGGGGGCATCTACGAGCAGTACTTC
TRBV10-3	medium-sized	TRBJ2-7	NA	CAIAFGAFNYEQYF	TGTGCCATCGCCTTCGGGGCCTTCAACTACGAGCAGTACTTC
TRBV6-2/TRBV6-3	medium-sized	TRBJ2-1	TRBD2	CASMGSLAGRDEQFF	TGTGCCAGCATGGGGTCCCTAGCGGGAAGAGATGAGCAGTTCTTC
TRBV20-1	medium-sized	TRBJ1-2	NA	CSASEGTIYGYTF	TGCAGTGCTAGTGAGGGGACCATCTATGGCTACACCTTC
TRBV6-1	medium-sized	TRBJ2-1	TRBD2	CASSKLLWTSGYNEQFF	TGTGCCAGCAGTAAATTACTCTGGACTAGCGGTTACAATGAGCAGTTCTTC
TRBV10-3	many	TRBJ2-2	NA	CAISDHSTLNTGELFF	TGTGCCATCAGTGACCACTCTACTCTGAACACCGGGGAGCTGTTTTTT
TRBV6-2/TRBV6-3	NA	TRBJ1-5	NA	CASRDLGLGRISNQPQHF	TGTGCCAGCAGAGACCTAGGTTTGGGCCGGATTAGCAATCAGCCCCAGCACTTT
TRBV7-3	NA	TRBJ2-3	NA	CASSSFRGRGSDTQYF	TGTGCCAGCAGCTCTTTTAGAGGGAGAGGTTCAGATACGCAGTATTTT
TRBV20-1	NA	TRBJ2-3	NA	CSASLEAGTDSQYF	TGCAGTGCTAGCTTGGAGGCCGGCACAGATTCGCAGTATTTT
TRBV5-1	medium-sized	TRBJ2-5	TRBD2	CASSIGLAGEETQYF	TGCGCCAGCAGCATCGGACTAGCGGGAGAGGAGACCCAGTACTTC
TRBV7-3	many	TRBJ2-1	NA	CASSPTRGNEQFF	TGTGCCAGCAGCCCTACCCGTGGCAATGAGCAGTTCTTC
TRBV7-9	many	TRBJ2-7	TRBD1	CASSPPGTVSYEQYF	TGTGCCAGCAGCCCCCCGGGGACAGTCTCCTACGAGCAGTACTTC
TRBV25-1	many	TRBJ2-4	NA	CASSELNIQYF	TGTGCCAGCAGTGAACTAAACATTCAGTACTTC
TRBV9	many	TRBJ1-5	NA	CASSVGHNSNQPQHF	TGTGCCAGCAGCGTAGGGCATAATAGCAATCAGCCCCAGCATTTT
TRBV20-1	many	TRBJ2-7	NA	CSARRTGTYEQYF	TGCAGTGCCCGTCGGACTGGCACCTACGAGCAGTACTTC
TRBV10-2	few	TRBJ1-1	TRBD1	CASISYRGFGVTEAFF	TGCGCCAGCATTTCCTACAGGGGTTTCGGTGTTACTGAAGCTTTCTTT
TRBV29-1	many	TRBJ1-2	NA	CSIGDLGYGYTF	TGCAGTATTGGGGATCTAGGCTATGGCTACACCTTC
TRBV19	few	TRBJ2-2	NA	CASNVGGVGELFF	TGTGCCAGTAATGTGGGGGGAGTCGGGGAGCTGTTTTTT
TRBV6-1	NA	TRBJ1-2	NA	CASTEAIDGYTF	TGTGCCAGCACGGAGGCTATCGACGGCTACACCTTC
TRBV9	many	TRBJ2-3	NA	CASSARDTYTDTQYF	TGTGCCAGCAGCGCCCGGGACACATACACAGATACGCAGTATTTT
TRBV11-3	few	TRBJ2-2	NA	CASSPRRGGSPGELFF	TGTGCCAGCAGCCCCCGGAGAGGTGGCTCCCCCGGGGAGCTGTTTTTT
TRBV7-2	many	TRBJ1-3	NA	CASSSSNSGNTIYF	TGTGCCAGCAGCTCCTCCAACTCTGGAAACACCATATATTTT
TRBV29-1	many	TRBJ2-7	TRBD1	CSARTGGSYEQYF	TGCAGCGCACGGACAGGGGGGTCCTACGAGCAGTACTTC
TRBV30	NA	TRBJ2-7	TRBD1	CAWIQKDRPYEQYF	TGTGCATGGATACAGAAGGACAGGCCTTACGAGCAGTACTTC
TRBV2	NA	TRBJ1-6	NA	CASSEHGAWYNSPLHF	TGTGCCAGCTCAGAGCATGGGGCTTGGTATAATTCACCCCTCCACTTT
TRBV7-6	NA	TRBJ2-5	TRBD2	CASSSNAGLAGEETQYF	TGTGCCAGCAGCTCCAACGCGGGACTAGCGGGAGAAGAGACCCAGTACTTC
TRBV12-3/TRBV12-4	NA	TRBJ1-2	NA	CASSSGGYGYTF	TGTGCCAGCAGTTCTGGGGGATATGGCTACACCTTC
TRBV20-1	NA	TRBJ1-1	TRBD1	CSARGTGGDTEAFF	TGCAGTGCTAGAGGCACAGGGGGGGACACTGAAGCTTTCTTT
TRBV7-9	many	TRBJ2-5	NA	CASTPKGGKIQETQYF	TGTGCCAGCACCCCAAAGGGTGGCAAGATACAAGAGACCCAGTACTTC
TRBV7-8	many	TRBJ2-1	NA	CASSPKQGLREQFF	TGTGCCAGCAGCCCAAAACAGGGCCTCAGGGAGCAGTTCTTC
TRBV5-1	many	TRBJ2-1	NA	CASSQYNEQFF	TGCGCCAGCTCACAGTACAATGAGCAGTTCTTC
TRBV3-1	few	TRBJ1-1	NA	CASSQGGGSEAFF	TGTGCCAGCAGCCAAGGGGGGGGTTCTGAAGCTTTCTTT
TRBV27	medium-sized	TRBJ2-7	TRBD1	CASSRDRVSEQYF	TGTGCCAGCAGCCGAGACAGGGTCTCCGAGCAGTACTTC
TRBV20-1	NA	TRBJ1-1	NA	CSARQVAMNTEAFF	TGCAGCGCTCGGCAGGTGGCTATGAACACTGAAGCTTTCTTT
TRBV4-1	many	TRBJ2-3	TRBD2	CASSHPTSTSGSGTDTQYF	TGCGCCAGCAGCCATCCAACCTCTACTAGCGGGAGTGGAACAGATACGCAGTATTTT
TRBV12-3/TRBV12-4	medium-sized	TRBJ2-3	TRBD1	CASSAQGFGTDTQYF	TGTGCCAGCAGCGCACAGGGGTTTGGAACAGATACGCAGTATTTT
TRBV2	medium-sized	TRBJ2-7	TRBD1	CARKPGTGNYEQYF	TGTGCCAGGAAGCCCGGGACAGGTAACTACGAGCAGTACTTC
TRBV4-2	NA	TRBJ2-7	TRBD1	CASSPPGTGAGEQYF	TGTGCCAGCAGCCCTCCAGGGACAGGGGCTGGGGAGCAGTACTTC
TRBV5-4	once	TRBJ2-7	TRBD2	CAISLGVLAGFYEQYF	TGTGCCATCAGCTTGGGGGTACTAGCGGGGTTCTACGAGCAGTACTTC
TRBV28	NA	TRBJ1-2	NA	CASSFAGGNYGYTF	NA
TRBV6-1	medium-sized	TRBJ2-7	TRBD2	CASIRRASGYEQYF	TGTGCCAGCATCCGCAGAGCTAGCGGTTACGAGCAGTACTTC
TRBV19	many	TRBJ1-5	NA	CASSISSPVSGTRQPQHF	TGTGCCAGTAGTATTTCGTCCCCGGTTTCGGGGACTCGTCAGCCCCAGCATTTT
TRBV28	NA	TRBJ2-3	NA	CASSSPFQLSSTDTQYF	TGTGCCAGCAGTTCCCCGTTTCAACTGTCTAGCACAGATACGCAGTATTTT
TRBV12-3/TRBV12-4	NA	TRBJ2-1	NA	CASSPRAVSSYNEQFF	TGTGCCAGCAGTCCCCGGGCTGTGAGCTCCTACAATGAGCAGTTCTTC
TRBV7-9	few	TRBJ1-2	NA	CASSLEGSVQGYTF	TGTGCCAGCAGCTTAGAGGGGTCCGTGCAGGGCTACACCTTC
TRBV29-1	few	TRBJ1-1	NA	CSVLGEAFF	TGCAGCGTTCTTGGGGAAGCTTTCTTT
TRBV20-1	many	TRBJ2-7	TRBD2	CSATETSGPREQYF	TGCAGTGCTACCGAGACTAGCGGGCCCCGCGAGCAGTACTTC